This T cell receptor beta chain was recorded in a study of cytomegalovirus exposure and HLA in healthy donors. As to this clone: Its antigen remains unknown.

Primers included in the PCR were 60 Vbeta and 13 Jbeta primers. In the original processing: Roughly 12 million shared chains were among about 80 million unique TCR beta chains counted in a later analysis. TCRdb's table, derived via immunoSEQ multiplex PCR, lists solely in-frame clones and lacks some. Clonal size and the V and J genes are those of that table, whereas D and trimming came from the DNA. The table lists roughly 200,000 clones, around 83% of them singletons. CDR1 and CDR2 (germline): MRHNA, SNTAGT. The V end lost 0 bases, the J end lost 6 bases, and 8 bases lay between the germline ends. The CDR3 spans 13 residues. Study conclusions and caveats: Later, TCR association rates were found to vary by HLA locus, highest for DRB1 and lowest for HLA-C. Later analysis identified several of the most significant clusters that appeared linked to common viral pathogens. TCR beta chains numbering more than 150 were designated cytomegalovirus-associated.

Sequencing used PBMCs. The V gene is TRBV6-4, the J gene TRBJ1-1; D is possibly TRBD1 (5 bases). The receptor was isolated from a man aged 35 to 55 in good health and CMV-seropositive. CDR3: CASSDSGGAEAFF. The CDR3, as DNA: TGTGCCAGCAGTGACTCGGGGGGTGCTGAAGCTTTCTTT.